One sample yielded the 9 T cell receptor beta chains listed below, sequenced in a study of blood T cells in healthy people across ages. With a J-beta primer mix and a sample-barcoded 5' primer, a second PCR ran about 6 to 11 cycles. TCRdb analysed the 5' RACE reads with MiXCR anew, one entry per CDR3 protein. Among approximately 730,000 distinct CDR3 sequences listed, roughly two fifths were seen once. The sequencing input was blood. Receptor source: a woman between 55 and 75 years old in good health.

V is TRBV30 and J is TRBJ1-1; D possibly corresponds to TRBD1 (6 bases). V dropped 8 bases and J dropped 3 bases, with 16 bases sitting between them. CDR3 length equals 13 residues. Per germline, CDR1 GTSNPN and CDR2 SVGIG (reference sequence). The CDR3 DNA reads TGTGCCCACATTAGGGCAGGGGACACTGAAGCTTTCTTT. Encoded protein: CAHIRAGDTEAFF.

The chain links TRBV7-2 to TRBJ2-5, with 7 bases aligning to TRBD2. The assigned J gene may be wrong: the sequence end matches TRBJ2-7 better. The CDR3 is 18 residues long. The germline V gene encodes CDR1 SGHTA and CDR2 FQGNSA. The CDR3 coding sequence is TGTGCCAGCAGCTCCGCAGTAGGAGCGGGAAGGCCGTTGTACGAGCAGTACTTC. Encoded protein: CASSSAVGAGRPLYEQYF.

The CDR3 reads CASSLAALTDTQYF. Written as DNA, the CDR3 is TGTGCCAGCAGTTTAGCGGCCCTCACAGATACGCAGTATTTT. V gene TRBV27 combines with J gene TRBJ2-3; D is unclear. Germline loops: CDR1 MNHEY, CDR2 SMNVEV (reference sequence). V lost 2 bases and J lost 2, with 8 bases in between. CDR3 size: 14 residues.

This sequence joins TRBV4-2 and TRBJ2-7; 7 nucleotides align to TRBD2. The ends lost 4 bases at V and 10 bases at J; junction bases unmatched: 19. This CDR3 has 16 residues. Germline V CDR1 and CDR2: LGHNA, YNFKEQ. CDR3 in amino acids: CASSPTGGGGQEAQYF. CDR3 sequence (DNA): TGTGCCAGCAGCCCGACTGGCGGGGGAGGTCAAGAGGCCCAGTACTTC.

The chain joins TRBV5-1 to TRBJ2-7; 10 bases agree with TRBD1. The germline V gene has CDR1 SGHRS and CDR2 YFSETQ. With 3 bases clipped from V and 7 bases from J, the junction kept 10 bases outside the gene matches. The CDR3 runs to 15 residues. CDR3 coding DNA: TGCGCCAGCAGCTACGGGACAGGGGATTCGGGTGAGCAGTACTTC. Translating it yields CASSYGTGDSGEQYF.

V usage is TRBV6-6 and J usage is TRBJ2-7; TRBD1 aligns across 8 bases. Germline-derived CDR1 and CDR2 are MNHNY and SVGAGI (reference sequence). CDR3 length equals 16 residues. The ends lost 0 bases at V and 3 bases at J; junction bases unmatched: 7. The CDR3 is CASSYSWDRSLYEQYF. The CDR3 coding sequence is TGTGCCAGCAGTTACTCGTGGGACAGGAGTCTCTACGAGCAGTACTTC.

This clonotype turned up a few times. The V and J genes are TRBV5-1 and TRBJ2-5, with TRBD2 as a possible D gene (6 bases). Trimming stripped 2 bases from V and 3 bases from J, with 11 bases between. Germline V gene sequence: CDR1 SGHRS, CDR2 YFSETQ. The CDR3 spans 14 residues. For the CDR3, the DNA is TGCGCCAGCAGCTTTGCCGGGACTGAAGAGACCCAGTACTTC. It is translated as CASSFAGTEETQYF.

CDR3 in DNA: TGTGCCAGCACCCAAGAACGCTTCTATGGCTACACCTTC. Protein: CASTQERFYGYTF. The chain links TRBV28 to TRBJ1-2; D gene ambiguous. The CDR3 length is 13 residues. Germline V gene sequence: CDR1 MDHEN, CDR2 SYDVKM. The V and J ends lost 7 bases and 4 bases respectively, with 13 bases between them.

The rearrangement joins TRBV6-2 or TRBV6-3 to TRBJ2-5; the D is unclear. With 5 bases removed from V and 11 bases from J, the gap between germline ends came to 12 bases. There are 11 residues in the CDR3. The germline gives CDR1 MNHEY, CDR2 SVGEGT. This CDR3 reads CASSTRSKQYF. CDR3 in DNA: TGTGCCAGCAGTACGCGGTCAAAGCAGTACTTC.